The next 30 T cell receptor beta chains were all read from a single sample in a study of blood T cells in healthy people across ages. A second 7 to 11 cycle PCR used barcoded and J-beta primers. TCRdb analysed the 5' RACE reads with MiXCR anew, one entry per CDR3 protein. The sample records around 800,000 distinct CDR3 sequences, about half being singletons. The sequencing sample was made of blood. The receptors originated from a man older than 75 in good health.

This chain links TRBV29-1 with TRBJ1-4, with D perhaps matching TRBD1 (6 bases). V gave up 5 bases and J gave up 8 bases, with 18 bases separating them. This CDR3 has 14 residues. The V gene's germline CDR1 is SQVTM and CDR2 ANQGSEA. CDR3 nucleotide sequence: TGCAGCGTTACTTTGGGGGCGGGTCGGGAAAAACTGTTTTTT. It codes for CSVTLGAGREKLFF.

This clonotype was seen a handful of times. The chain recombines TRBV20-1 with TRBJ2-3; 10 bases line up with TRBD2. Germline V gene sequence: CDR1 DFQATT, CDR2 SNEGSKA (reference sequence). The CDR3 is 14 residues long. V trimming: 5 bases; J trimming: 5 bases; junction bases outside the gene matches: 7. As DNA, the CDR3 is TGCAGTGCTTTCAGGCCTAGCGGGGGAGATACGCAGTATTTT. This codes for CSAFRPSGGDTQYF.

The chain combines TRBV2 with TRBJ2-2, with 10 bases lining up with TRBD2. J lost 5 bases, V lost 3 bases, and 3 bases had no gene match. The CDR3 extends over 15 amino acids. Germline V lookup: CDR1 SNHLY, CDR2 FYNNEI. CDR3 coding DNA: TGTGCCAGCAGTGAGGAACTAGCGGGGACCGGGGAGCTGTTTTTT. Its translation is CASSEELAGTGELFF.

The genes are TRBV20-1 and TRBJ2-7; D might be TRBD1 or TRBD2, each matching 5 bases. This CDR3 is 13 amino acids long. Per the germline V gene, CDR1 is DFQATT and CDR2 is SNEGSKA (reference sequence). V lost 6 bases to trimming and J lost 2 bases, with 14 bases between them. The CDR3 DNA is TGCAGTGCCACAGGAGGCCCAGCCTACGAGCAGTACTTC. Residues: CSATGGPAYEQYF.

The genes are TRBV7-2 and TRBJ1-3; maybe TRBD1 (6 bases). Trimming removed 1 base at V and 0 bases at J, with 10 bases between. Germline V lookup: CDR1 SGHTA, CDR2 FQGNSA. This CDR3 has 16 residues. The CDR3: CASSLGGASSGNTIYF. In DNA form, the CDR3 reads TGTGCCAGCAGCTTAGGGGGGGCGAGCTCTGGAAACACCATATATTTT.

This clonotype was detected many times. The rearrangement links TRBV10-3 to TRBJ2-7; 13 positions match TRBD2. V shed 10 bases and J 6 bases; nucleotides not matched to a gene: 9. CDR1 and CDR2 from the germline V gene are ENHRY and SYGVKD. The CDR3 is 14 residues long. The chain's CDR3 is CASAGLAGEGEQYF. The CDR3 DNA reads as TGTGCCAGTGCCGGACTAGCGGGAGAGGGCGAGCAGTACTTC.

In its sample, this clonotype was seen a few times. The gene calls are TRBV28 and TRBJ2-1, with 8 positions matching TRBD2. The CDR3 runs to 14 residues. Trimming took 3 bases from V and 5 from J; bases not matched to a gene: 3. Germline values: CDR1 MDHEN, CDR2 SYDVKM. CDR3 coding DNA: TGTGCCAGCAGTTTGGGGACTAGGCACAATGAGCAGTTCTTC. This translates into CASSLGTRHNEQFF.

The CDR3 DNA reads TGTGCCAGCGCGACAGGGGCAAAAGAGACCCAGTACTTC. It translates to CASATGAKETQYF. The rearrangement links TRBV12-3 or TRBV12-4 to TRBJ2-5; 8 nucleotides line up with TRBD1. V lost 8 bases and J lost 3; bases outside the gene matches: 5. The CDR3 loop spans 13 amino acids.

This clonotype was counted a few times. The V call is TRBV10-3, the J call TRBJ2-1; 9 nucleotides align to TRBD1. Unmatched junction bases numbered 7, after V lost 4 bases and J lost 9 bases. CDR3 length equals 14 residues. CDR1 is ENHRY and CDR2 is SYGVKD in the germline V gene. This CDR3 is CAISGTGQGREQFF. For the CDR3, the DNA is TGTGCCATCAGTGGCACCGGACAGGGGCGTGAGCAGTTCTTC.

This clonotype was found a few times. This chain's CDR3 is CASSPELTEAFF. The CDR3 bases are TGTGCCAGCAGCCCCGAATTAACTGAAGCTTTCTTT. The rearrangement joins TRBV5-5 to TRBJ1-1; D remains unclear. The CDR3 contains 12 residues. Trimming pared 4 bases from V and 5 bases from J, leaving 9 bases between. CDR1 and CDR2 from the germline V gene are SGHKS and YYEKEE (reference sequence).

The chain uses TRBV9 and TRBJ1-1; D not certain. Trimming pared 0 bases from V and 1 base from J, leaving 13 bases between. The CDR3 consists of 16 residues. Germline loops: CDR1 SGDLS, CDR2 YYNGEE. CDR3 DNA sequence: TGTGCCAGCAGCGTAGTTCACGGCGCGACGAACACTGAAGCTTTCTTT. Amino acids: CASSVVHGATNTEAFF.

The chain employs TRBV10-3 and TRBJ2-7; 10 bases align to TRBD1. This CDR3 contains 13 residues. After removal of 4 bases from V and 7 bases from J, the junction contained 4 bases not matched to a gene. Germline CDR1 and CDR2: ENHRY and SYGVKD. CDR3 sequence: CAISGDRGSEQYF. CDR3 sequence (DNA): TGTGCCATCAGTGGGGACAGGGGTTCGGAGCAGTACTTC.

The chain recombines TRBV7-3 with TRBJ2-1; 12 nucleotides align to TRBD2. CDR3 length: 17 amino acids. The germline CDR1 and CDR2 sequences are SGHTA and FQGTGA. V lost 0 bases to trimming and J lost 6 bases; unmatched junction nucleotides: 6. CDR3 nucleotide sequence: TGTGCCAGCAGCTTAACCCTAGCGGGAGGGCCGAGCAATGAGCAGTTCTTC. It encodes CASSLTLAGGPSNEQFF.

The CDR3 protein is CATGVRDTQYF. The CDR3 nucleotides read TGTGCCACCGGGGTAAGAGATACGCAGTATTTT. The chain links TRBV24-1 to TRBJ2-3; D is uncertain. V lost 9 bases to trimming and J lost 5 bases, with 8 bases between them. CDR3 size: 11 residues. CDR1 is KGHDR, CDR2 SFDVKD, per germline.

This clonotype was found a few times. The rearrangement joins TRBV29-1 to TRBJ2-5, with 7 bases fitting TRBD1. In germline, CDR1 is SQVTM, CDR2 ANQGSEA. The V segment lost 5 bases and the J segment 4 bases; nucleotides outside the gene matches: 7. This CDR3 comprises 13 residues. CDR3 nucleotide sequence: TGCAGCGTTCGCATGACAGGGTTAGAGACCCAGTACTTC. Translation: CSVRMTGLETQYF.

This chain uses TRBV29-1 with TRBJ2-5; 11 positions agree with TRBD2. V lost 6 bases to trimming and J lost 11 bases; unmatched junction nucleotides: 17. The CDR3 has 15 amino acids. Germline V CDR1 and CDR2: SQVTM, ANQGSEA. This CDR3 is CSVDFTSGSLAEQYF. The DNA of the CDR3 is TGCAGCGTCGACTTTACTAGCGGGAGTTTGGCTGAGCAGTACTTC. The full variable domain, with the rest looked up from reference TRBV29-1 and TRBJ2-5, is SAVISQKPSRDICQRGTSLTIQCQVDSQVTMMFWYRQQPGQSLTLIATANQGSEATYESGFVIDKFPISRPNLTFSTLTVSNMSPEDSSIYLCSVDFTSGSLAEQYFGPGTRLLVL.

The chain uses TRBV6-1 and TRBJ1-5; D remains ambiguous. V was clipped by 4 bases and J by 6 bases, with 10 bases between them. Germline CDR1 is MNHNS and CDR2 is SASEGT. The CDR3 runs to 13 residues. Written as DNA, the CDR3 is TGTGCCAGCAGTGGAGCCGTGGGTCAGCCCCAGCATTTT. As protein: CASSGAVGQPQHF.

J is TRBJ2-7 and V is TRBV28; no clear D. Deletions cut 4 bases from V and 2 bases from J, with 9 bases between. The CDR3 contains 13 residues. CDR1 and CDR2 from the germline V gene are MDHEN and SYDVKM. The CDR3 sequence is CASSCGIAYEQYF. CDR3 DNA: TGTGCCAGCAGTTGTGGGATCGCCTACGAGCAGTACTTC.

V and J are TRBV7-9 and TRBJ2-3, with D perhaps TRBD2 (5 bases). The CDR3 covers 13 residues. Deletions cut 5 bases from V and 8 bases from J, with 14 bases between. CDR1 and CDR2 (germline): SEHNR, FQNEAQ (reference sequence). In nucleotides, the CDR3 is TGTGCCAGCAGCGTGCCGATCCGGGGTACGCAGTATTTT. Protein: CASSVPIRGTQYF.

The chain employs TRBV30 and TRBJ2-7, with 9 nucleotides matching TRBD1. The CDR3 has 16 amino acids. Trimming removed 3 bases from V and 1 base from J; junction bases left unmatched: 10. From germline, CDR1 is GTSNPN and CDR2 SVGIG (reference sequence). The CDR3 sequence: CAWSRQGGSISYEQYF. The CDR3 bases are TGTGCCTGGAGCAGACAGGGGGGGAGTATTTCCTACGAGCAGTACTTC.

The chain has TRBV12-3 or TRBV12-4 and TRBJ2-3; perhaps D is TRBD1 or TRBD2 (5 bases each). V was pared by 5 bases and J by 11 bases, with 26 bases between. The CDR3 is 16 residues long. In nucleotides, the CDR3 is TGTGCCAGCAGTCCCCTGGGACGAGAAGGCACAGATGTGCAGTATTTT. Translated, it gives CASSPLGREGTDVQYF.

This clonotype was counted only a few times. J is TRBJ2-1 and V is TRBV7-9; the D is unclear. Germline CDR1 is SEHNR and CDR2 is FQNEAQ (reference sequence). Deletions cut 1 base from V and 12 bases from J, with 16 bases between. The CDR3 consists of 14 residues. CDR3 DNA: TGTGCCAGCAGCTTAGGTTTAACTTTGGAAGGGCAGTTCTTC. This translates into CASSLGLTLEGQFF.

The V and J genes are TRBV4-2 and TRBJ2-3, with 10 bases matching TRBD2. Trimming removed 0 bases from V and 2 bases from J; junction bases left unmatched: 8. Germline V gene sequence: CDR1 LGHNA, CDR2 YNFKEQ. There are 18 residues in the CDR3. The CDR3 loop reads CASSQDMRTSGYTDTQYF. CDR3 DNA sequence: TGTGCCAGCAGCCAAGATATGAGGACTAGCGGATACACAGATACGCAGTATTTT.

This clonotype has a handful of counts. The rearrangement uses TRBV7-9 and TRBJ1-2, with no clear D. CDR3 size: 15 residues. Germline loops: CDR1 SEHNR, CDR2 FQNEAQ (reference sequence). V was clipped by 5 bases and J by 7 bases, with 20 bases between them. The CDR3 here is CASSEDGPQSGGYTF. DNA for the CDR3: TGTGCCAGCAGCGAAGACGGGCCCCAGAGCGGTGGCTACACCTTC. The variable domain in full, with the rest retrieved from reference TRBV7-9 and TRBJ1-2, is DTGVSQNPRHKITKRGQNVTFRCDPISEHNRLYWYRQTLGQGPEFLTYFQNEAQLEKSRLLSDRFSAERPKGSFSTLEIQRTEQGDSAMYLCASSEDGPQSGGYTFGSGTRLTVV.

This clonotype was seen ten or more times. The V and J genes are TRBV10-3 and TRBJ2-5; 8 bases fit TRBD2. The CDR3 runs to 14 residues. The V gene's germline CDR1 is ENHRY and CDR2 SYGVKD. J gave up 5 bases and V 10 bases, and 12 bases lay outside the gene matches. CDR3 in amino acids: CATGGSGSKETQYF. CDR3 coding DNA: TGTGCCACTGGAGGCAGCGGGAGTAAGGAGACCCAGTACTTC.

The rearrangement joins TRBV23-1 to TRBJ2-5; 7 bases align to TRBD2. TRBV23-1 carries the ORF label, with uncertain function. V gave up 3 bases and J gave up 2 bases; unmatched junction bases: 12. There are 17 residues in the CDR3. Written as DNA, the CDR3 is TGCGCCAGCAGTCATTACCGGGAGACTAGCCATCAAGAGACCCAGTACTTC. Translated: CASSHYRETSHQETQYF.

In its sample, this clonotype was seen a few times. The genes are TRBV6-1 and TRBJ1-4; 10 bases are shared with TRBD1. J lost 7 bases, V lost 6 bases, and 5 bases had no gene match. Per the germline V gene, CDR1 is MNHNS and CDR2 is SASEGT. CDR3 length: 14 amino acids. Here the CDR3 reads CASRYDRGLEKLFF. The CDR3 DNA reads TGTGCCAGCAGATACGACAGGGGGCTTGAAAAACTGTTTTTT.

The chain carries TRBV5-1 and TRBJ2-7; D is perhaps TRBD1 (5 bases). Germline CDR1 and CDR2: SGHRS and YFSETQ. Trimming stripped 1 base from V and 3 bases from J, with 11 bases between. The CDR3 is 14 amino acids. CDR3 bases: TGCGCCAGCAGCTTGACAGGTTTAGTCTACGAGCAGTACTTC. Translating it yields CASSLTGLVYEQYF.

The J gene is TRBJ2-5, the V gene TRBV15, with 8 bases identical to TRBD2. CDR3 length: 16 residues. Germline CDR1 is LNHNV and CDR2 is YYDKDF (reference sequence). V shed 0 bases, J shed 5 bases, and the junction held 8 bases outside the gene matches. DNA for the CDR3: TGTGCCACCAGCAGAGAGGCTTTAGCGGGACTGGAGACCCAGTACTTC. Protein: CATSREALAGLETQYF.

On this clonotype itself: One end of the junction varies from germline; a read error may be responsible. The rearrangement joins TRBV10-3 to TRBJ1-5; maybe TRBD1 (5 bases). The CDR3 spans 15 residues. The germline gives CDR1 ENHRY, CDR2 SYGVKD. DNA of the CDR3: TGTGCCATCAGTGGAGATGGGGACGGGAATCGGCCCCAGCATTTT. Amino acids: CAISGDGDGNRPQHF.